This TCR beta chain is from a study of control samples from healthy donors and cancer patients (dated by TCRdb to 2019 to 2021). Concerning this clone itself: What antigen it recognizes has not been identified. The record has no base qualities; no much larger clone is one base away.

Library preparation employed the immunoSEQ multiplex PCR assay. Imported from immuneACCESS, the table was reduced by TCRdb to in-frame sequences with V and J called. These copies leave out some clones; in studies compared against another copy, an unresolved V gene accounts for under half, and the cause of the remainder is not known. The sample table records 100,000 to 150,000 clones; roughly 92% of these occur just once. Of the sample, approximately 0.57% is held by the ten largest clones. The CDR3 covers 17 residues, taking in both the cysteine and the phenylalanine. CDR3 DNA is the only sequence kept; it has 51 bases, read in frame from the first base.

The receptor was derived from a man aged 80 or over with head and neck cancer. The chain is assembled from TRBV21-1 and TRBJ2-5; the table assigns TRBD2, which was not confirmed against the DNA. TRBV21-1 is a recognized pseudogene. Material: PBMCs. The CDR3 reads as follows: CATPGLAGGPSQETQYF. Here is the DNA: TGTGCCACCCCAGGACTAGCGGGGGGGCCGAGCCAAGAGACCCAGTACTTC.